This TCR beta chain was found in a study of radiotherapy plus CTLA-4 blockade in lung cancer. As for the study in general: Among patients, less than 20% showed objective responses, and approximately 30% had disease control. Overall study results and limits: Early clonal dynamics of blood T cells, together with interferon-beta, were reported as the best response predictor. Tumor-origin TCR clones grew in blood after radiotherapy plus ipilimumab.

This clone was detected once. The antigen remains unidentified. The CDR3 extends over 17 amino acids. V lost 3 bases and J lost 6; bases outside the gene matches: 7. Germline loops: CDR1 SGHRS, CDR2 YFSETQ. Assay used: immunoSEQ multiplex PCR; TCRdb lists only in-frame clones, some missing. Among about 41,000 clones listed, approximately 76% were seen once. The V and J genes are TRBV5-1 and TRBJ2-1; 15 bases match TRBD2. This TCR came from a human donor with non-small cell lung cancer who had stable disease on radiotherapy plus ipilimumab. This sample comprised peripheral blood, obtained from a patient treated with radiotherapy plus ipilimumab. The CDR3 DNA follows: TGCGCCAGCAGCTGGACTAGCGGGGGGGTACCGGGCAATGAGCAGTTCTTC. Its translation is CASSWTSGGVPGNEQFF.